Detailed here is one T cell receptor beta chain. Its antigen is undetermined. Treatment here: some 20 received Ad26.COV2.S at low or high dose, single or two shots; roughly five received placebo; per-sample allocation not given. Collection of samples fell on day 63 after the first vaccine or placebo injection. In germline, CDR1 is SGHTS, CDR2 YDEGEE. V gave up 0 bases and J gave up 4 bases, with 14 bases separating them. This CDR3 region has 15 residues. This specimen belongs to a study of Ad26.COV2.S vaccination and SARS-CoV-2 variants. Overall study context: Intramuscular Ad26.COV2.S at 5x10^10 or 1x10^11 viral particles. Study observations and caveats: Greater spike-specific TCR breadth was seen in vaccine recipients than in placebo recipients.

Measured with immunoSEQ multiplex PCR; TCRdb has only the in-frame clones, and not every one. The sample contains approximately 300,000 clones, about 86% of which appear only once. The input for sequencing was peripheral blood, taken in a trial of Ad26.COV2.S vaccine versus placebo. The chain uses TRBV5-8 and TRBJ2-7; D is unresolved. The TCR originated in a person between 18 and 59 years old who received the Ad26.COV2.S COVID-19 vaccine or a placebo. CDR3 sequence (DNA): TGTGCCAGCAGCTTGGGGCGAGTGGTTCGGTACGAGCAGTACTTC. It encodes CASSLGRVVRYEQYF.